A single sample gave rise to the 4 T cell receptor beta chains below, sequenced in a study of early T cells in non-severe SARS-CoV-2 infection. TCRdb reprocessed the 5' RACE reads with MiXCR, giving one entry per CDR3 protein. The data show roughly 80,000 distinct CDR3 sequences, around 15% seen once. The sequenced material came from whole blood. The receptors originated from an adult who was a healthcare worker with PCR-confirmed SARS-CoV-2 infection or an uninfected control (not recorded which).

This clonotype has ten or more counts. This chain uses TRBV7-3 with TRBJ2-6, with D possibly matching TRBD2 (5 bases). Germline V CDR1 and CDR2: SGHTA, FQGTGA. V lost 4 bases, J lost 1 base, and 14 bases lay in between. The CDR3 sequence is 17 residues long. The CDR3 region has the DNA TGTGCCAGCAGCTCTTTCGCCGGGGTTTCTGGGGCCAACGTCCTGACTTTC. Protein product: CASSSFAGVSGANVLTF.

This clonotype has more than one count but fewer than ten. The chain joins TRBV5-4 to TRBJ1-2, with D perhaps matching TRBD1 (6 bases). Germline assignment: CDR1 SGHNT and CDR2 YYREEE (reference sequence). V lost 5 bases and J 0 bases, leaving 11 bases between the germline ends. The CDR3 extends over 14 amino acids. The CDR3 is CASSLTGSNYGYTF. The CDR3 region has the DNA TGTGCCAGCAGTCTGACAGGATCTAACTATGGCTACACCTTC. The whole variable domain, filled in from reference TRBV5-4 and TRBJ1-2, reads ETGVTQSPTHLIKTRGQQVTLRCSSQSGHNTVSWYQQALGQGPQFIFQYYREEENGRGNFPPRFSGLQFPNYSSELNVNALELDDSALYLCASSLTGSNYGYTFGSGTRLTVV.

This clonotype was seen a handful of times. The rearrangement uses TRBV5-4 and TRBJ2-1, with 10 bases matching TRBD2. Germline CDR1 is SGHNT and CDR2 is YYREEE (reference sequence). This CDR3 has 14 residues. V lost 4 bases to trimming and J lost 10 bases; unmatched junction nucleotides: 8. DNA of the CDR3: TGTGCCAGCAGCCCCGTAGCGGGAGGCCCAGAGCAGTTCTTC. Its translation: CASSPVAGGPEQFF.

The sample holds many counts of this clonotype. This chain connects TRBV5-5 to TRBJ1-4, with no clear D. V was cut by 1 base and J by 5 bases, with 9 bases left in between. Germline CDR1 and CDR2: SGHKS and YYEKEE (reference sequence). This CDR3 has 14 amino acids. CDR3 in DNA: TGTGCCAGCAGCTTGTACCGGGGAAATGAAAAACTGTTTTTT. Translated: CASSLYRGNEKLFF.